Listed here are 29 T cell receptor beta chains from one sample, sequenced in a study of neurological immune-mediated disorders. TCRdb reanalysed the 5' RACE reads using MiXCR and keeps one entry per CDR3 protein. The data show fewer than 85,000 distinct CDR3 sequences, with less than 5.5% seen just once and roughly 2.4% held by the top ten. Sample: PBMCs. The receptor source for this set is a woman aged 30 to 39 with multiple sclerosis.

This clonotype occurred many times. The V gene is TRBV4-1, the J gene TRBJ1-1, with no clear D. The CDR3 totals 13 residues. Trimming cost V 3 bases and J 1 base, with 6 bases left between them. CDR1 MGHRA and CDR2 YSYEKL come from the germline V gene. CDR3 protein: CASSHGRNTEAFF. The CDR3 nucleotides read TGCGCCAGCAGCCACGGGAGGAACACTGAAGCTTTCTTT.

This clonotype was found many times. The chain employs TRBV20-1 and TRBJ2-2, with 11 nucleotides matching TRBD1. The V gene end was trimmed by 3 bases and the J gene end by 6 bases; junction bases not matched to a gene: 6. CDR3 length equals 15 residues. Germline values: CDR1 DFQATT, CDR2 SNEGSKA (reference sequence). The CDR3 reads CSASDRDRGAGELFF. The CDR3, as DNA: TGCAGTGCTAGCGACCGGGACAGGGGGGCCGGGGAGCTGTTTTTT.

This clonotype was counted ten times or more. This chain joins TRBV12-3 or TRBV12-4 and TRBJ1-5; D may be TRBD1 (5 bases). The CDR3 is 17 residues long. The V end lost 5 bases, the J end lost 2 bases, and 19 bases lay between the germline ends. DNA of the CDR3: TGTGCCAGCAGTCCTGGCCGGGGGAATTCGGGCAATCAGCCCCAGCATTTT. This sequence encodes CASSPGRGNSGNQPQHF.

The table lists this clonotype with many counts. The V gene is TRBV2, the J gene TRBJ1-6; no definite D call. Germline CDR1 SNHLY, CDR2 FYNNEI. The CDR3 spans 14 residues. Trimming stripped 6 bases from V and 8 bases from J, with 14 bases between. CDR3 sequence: CASRAGVLDSPLHF. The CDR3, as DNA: TGTGCCAGCAGGGCCGGGGTCTTGGATTCACCCCTCCACTTT.

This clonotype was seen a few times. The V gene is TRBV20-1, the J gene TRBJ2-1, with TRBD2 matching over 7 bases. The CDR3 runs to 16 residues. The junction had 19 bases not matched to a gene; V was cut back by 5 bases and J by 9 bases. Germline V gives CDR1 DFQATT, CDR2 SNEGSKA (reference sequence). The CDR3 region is CSADRVGEGLPPEQFF. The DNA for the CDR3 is TGCAGTGCTGACCGGGTTGGGGAGGGCCTTCCCCCTGAGCAGTTCTTC.

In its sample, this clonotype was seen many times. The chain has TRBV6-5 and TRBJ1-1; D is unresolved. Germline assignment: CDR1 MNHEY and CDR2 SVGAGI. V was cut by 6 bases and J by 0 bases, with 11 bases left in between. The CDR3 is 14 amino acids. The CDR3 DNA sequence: TGTGCCAGCAGCTCCAAGCCTCTGAACACTGAAGCTTTCTTT. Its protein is CASSSKPLNTEAFF.

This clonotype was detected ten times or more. For the CDR3, the DNA is TGTGCCAGCAGCTTAGAGGGGGGGTACAATGAGCAGTTCTTC. The encoded protein is CASSLEGGYNEQFF. The chain carries TRBV11-2 and TRBJ2-1; 7 bases map to TRBD2. This CDR3 is built from 14 residues. CDR1 is SGHAT and CDR2 is FQNNGV in the germline V gene. Trimming at V came to 0 bases and at J to 4 bases, leaving 0 bases not matched to a gene.

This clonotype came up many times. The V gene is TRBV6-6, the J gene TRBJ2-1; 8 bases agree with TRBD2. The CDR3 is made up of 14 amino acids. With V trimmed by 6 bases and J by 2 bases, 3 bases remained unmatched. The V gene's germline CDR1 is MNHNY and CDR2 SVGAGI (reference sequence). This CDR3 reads CASSFGGAYNEQFF. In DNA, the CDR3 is TGTGCCAGCAGCTTCGGGGGGGCCTACAATGAGCAGTTCTTC.

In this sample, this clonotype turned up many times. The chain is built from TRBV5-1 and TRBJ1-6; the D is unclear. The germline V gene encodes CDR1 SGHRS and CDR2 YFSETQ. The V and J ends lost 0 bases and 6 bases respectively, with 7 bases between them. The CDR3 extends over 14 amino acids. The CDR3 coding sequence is TGCGCCAGCAGCTTGGAGCAGATTAATTCACCCCTCCACTTT. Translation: CASSLEQINSPLHF. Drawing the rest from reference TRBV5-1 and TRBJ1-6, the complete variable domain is KAGVTQTPRYLIKTRGQQVTLSCSPISGHRSVSWYQQTPGQGLQFLFEYFSETQRNKGNFPGRFSGRQFSNSRSEMNVSTLELGDSALYLCASSLEQINSPLHFGNGTRLTVT.

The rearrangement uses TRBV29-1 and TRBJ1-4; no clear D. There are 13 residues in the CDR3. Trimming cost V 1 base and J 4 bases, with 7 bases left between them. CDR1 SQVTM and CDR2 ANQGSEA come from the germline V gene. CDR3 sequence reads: CSVEGSGNEKLFF. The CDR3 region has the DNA TGCAGCGTTGAAGGGAGCGGTAATGAAAAACTGTTTTTT.

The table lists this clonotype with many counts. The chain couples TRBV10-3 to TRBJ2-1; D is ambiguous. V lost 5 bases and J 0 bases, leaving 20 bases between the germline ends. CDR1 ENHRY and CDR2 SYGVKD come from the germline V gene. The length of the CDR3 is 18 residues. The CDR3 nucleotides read TGTGCCATCAGTACTGCTCTGCCTCCGGCGAGCTCCTACAATGAGCAGTTCTTC. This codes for CAISTALPPASSYNEQFF.

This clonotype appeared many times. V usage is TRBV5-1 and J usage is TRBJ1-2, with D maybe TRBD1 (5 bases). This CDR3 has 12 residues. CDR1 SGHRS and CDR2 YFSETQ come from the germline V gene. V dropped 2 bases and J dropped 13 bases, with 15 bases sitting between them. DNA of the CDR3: TGCGCCAGCAGCTTAAAGGGGTTTGGATGCACCTTC. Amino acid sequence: CASSLKGFGCTF.

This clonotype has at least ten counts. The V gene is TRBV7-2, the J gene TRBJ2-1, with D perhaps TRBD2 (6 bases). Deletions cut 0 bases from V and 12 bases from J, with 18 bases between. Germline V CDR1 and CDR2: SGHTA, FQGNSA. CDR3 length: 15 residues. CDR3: CASSLAGAGKVVQFF. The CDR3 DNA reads TGTGCCAGCAGCTTAGCGGGAGCGGGTAAGGTGGTGCAGTTCTTC.

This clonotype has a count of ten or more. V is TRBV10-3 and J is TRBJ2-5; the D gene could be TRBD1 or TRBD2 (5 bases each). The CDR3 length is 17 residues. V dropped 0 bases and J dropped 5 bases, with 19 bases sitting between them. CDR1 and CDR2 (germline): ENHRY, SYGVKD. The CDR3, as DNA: TGTGCCATCAGTGAGTCCCCGACGGACTGGGGCCGGGAGACCCAGTACTTC. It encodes CAISESPTDWGRETQYF.

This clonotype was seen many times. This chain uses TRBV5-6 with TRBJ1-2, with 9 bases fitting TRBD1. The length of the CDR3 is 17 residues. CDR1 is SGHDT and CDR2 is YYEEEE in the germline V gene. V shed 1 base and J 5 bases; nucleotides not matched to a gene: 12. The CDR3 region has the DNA TGTGCCAGCAGCTTGCGCCCCCGGACAGGGGTCCTATATGGCTACACCTTC. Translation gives CASSLRPRTGVLYGYTF.

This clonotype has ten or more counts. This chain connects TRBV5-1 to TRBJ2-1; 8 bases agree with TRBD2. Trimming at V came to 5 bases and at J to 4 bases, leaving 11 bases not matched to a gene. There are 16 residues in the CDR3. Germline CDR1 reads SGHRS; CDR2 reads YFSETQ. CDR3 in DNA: TGCGCCAGCAGTTGGAGAAGCGGGAGCGCATACAATGAGCAGTTCTTC. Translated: CASSWRSGSAYNEQFF.

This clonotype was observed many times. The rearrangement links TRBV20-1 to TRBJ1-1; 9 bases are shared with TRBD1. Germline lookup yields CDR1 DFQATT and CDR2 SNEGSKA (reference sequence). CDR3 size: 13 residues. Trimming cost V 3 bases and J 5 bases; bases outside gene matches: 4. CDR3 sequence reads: CSARGTGLTEAFF. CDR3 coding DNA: TGCAGTGCTAGGGGGACAGGGCTTACTGAAGCTTTCTTT.

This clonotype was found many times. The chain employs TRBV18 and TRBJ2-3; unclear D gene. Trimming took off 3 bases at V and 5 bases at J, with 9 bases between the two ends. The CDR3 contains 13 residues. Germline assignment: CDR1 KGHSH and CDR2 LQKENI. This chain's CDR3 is CASSPYTVDTQYF. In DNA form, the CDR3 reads TGTGCCAGCTCACCCTATACAGTAGATACGCAGTATTTT.

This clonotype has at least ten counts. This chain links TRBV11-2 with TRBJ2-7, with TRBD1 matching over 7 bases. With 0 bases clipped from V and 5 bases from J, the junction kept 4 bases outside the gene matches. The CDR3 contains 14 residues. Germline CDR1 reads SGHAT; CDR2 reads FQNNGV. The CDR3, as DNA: TGTGCCAGCAGCTTAGAGACAGGGCGGCACGAGCAGTACTTC. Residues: CASSLETGRHEQYF.

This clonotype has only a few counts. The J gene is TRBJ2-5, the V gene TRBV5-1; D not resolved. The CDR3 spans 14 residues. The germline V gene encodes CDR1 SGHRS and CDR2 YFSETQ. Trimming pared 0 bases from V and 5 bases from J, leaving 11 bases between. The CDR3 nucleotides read TGCGCCAGCAGCTTGGCCCGGCTAGGGGAGACCCAGTACTTC. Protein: CASSLARLGETQYF.

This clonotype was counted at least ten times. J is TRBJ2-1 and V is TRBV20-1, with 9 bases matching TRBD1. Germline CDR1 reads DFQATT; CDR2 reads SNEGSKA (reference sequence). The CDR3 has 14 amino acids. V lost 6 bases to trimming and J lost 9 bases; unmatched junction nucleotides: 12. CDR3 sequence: CSAMTGTGSGEQFF. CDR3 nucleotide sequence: TGCAGTGCCATGACCGGGACAGGGTCCGGTGAGCAGTTCTTC.

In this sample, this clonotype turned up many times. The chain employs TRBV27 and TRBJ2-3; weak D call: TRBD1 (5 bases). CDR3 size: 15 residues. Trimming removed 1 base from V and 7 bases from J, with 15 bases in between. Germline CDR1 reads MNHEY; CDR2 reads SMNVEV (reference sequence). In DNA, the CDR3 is TGTGCCAGCAGTTTATTACTACAGGAAATCCATACGCAGTATTTT. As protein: CASSLLLQEIHTQYF.

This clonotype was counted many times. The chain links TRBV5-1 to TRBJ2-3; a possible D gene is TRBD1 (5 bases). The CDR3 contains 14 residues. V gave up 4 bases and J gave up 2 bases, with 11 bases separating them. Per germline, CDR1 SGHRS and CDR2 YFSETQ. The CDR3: CASSLDSPTDTQYF. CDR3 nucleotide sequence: TGCGCCAGCAGCCTAGACAGTCCCACAGATACGCAGTATTTT.

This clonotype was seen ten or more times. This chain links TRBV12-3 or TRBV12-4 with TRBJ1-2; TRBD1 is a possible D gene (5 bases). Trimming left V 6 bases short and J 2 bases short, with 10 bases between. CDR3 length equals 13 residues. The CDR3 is CASSEQENYGYTF. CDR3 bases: TGTGCCAGCAGCGAACAGGAGAACTATGGCTACACCTTC.

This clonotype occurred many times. The CDR3 is CSARALRDPEKNIQYF. As DNA, the CDR3 is TGCAGTGCTAGAGCCCTCCGGGACCCCGAAAAAAACATTCAGTACTTC. The J gene is TRBJ2-4, the V gene TRBV20-1; perhaps D is TRBD1 or TRBD2 (5 bases each). Germline CDR1 DFQATT, CDR2 SNEGSKA (reference sequence). Trimming left V 1 base short and J 4 bases short, with 17 bases between. The CDR3 totals 16 residues.

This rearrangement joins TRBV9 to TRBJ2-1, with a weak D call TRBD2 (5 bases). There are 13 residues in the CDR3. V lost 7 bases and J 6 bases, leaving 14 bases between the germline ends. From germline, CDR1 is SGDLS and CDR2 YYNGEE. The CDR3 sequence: CASQEDGINEQFF. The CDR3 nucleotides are TGTGCCAGCCAGGAGGACGGAATCAATGAGCAGTTCTTC.

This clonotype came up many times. The CDR3 loop reads CASSLEGSSNQPQHF. For the CDR3, the DNA is TGCGCCAGCAGCTTGGAGGGCAGTAGCAATCAGCCCCAGCATTTT. This chain links TRBV5-1 with TRBJ1-5; no firm D call. Germline V gene sequence: CDR1 SGHRS, CDR2 YFSETQ. Trimming left V 0 bases short and J 0 bases short, with 7 bases between. This CDR3 region has 15 residues.

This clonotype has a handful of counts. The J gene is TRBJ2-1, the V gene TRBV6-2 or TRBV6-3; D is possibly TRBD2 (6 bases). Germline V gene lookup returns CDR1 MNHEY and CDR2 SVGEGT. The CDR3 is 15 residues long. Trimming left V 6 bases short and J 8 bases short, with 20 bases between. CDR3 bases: TGTGCCAGCAGCCTCCGTACCTCCGGGGGAGATGAGCAGTTCTTC. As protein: CASSLRTSGGDEQFF.

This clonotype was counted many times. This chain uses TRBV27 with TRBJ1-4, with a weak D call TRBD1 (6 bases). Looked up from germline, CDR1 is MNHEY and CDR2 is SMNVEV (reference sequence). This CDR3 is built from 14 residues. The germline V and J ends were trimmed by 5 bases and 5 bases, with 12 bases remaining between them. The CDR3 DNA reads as TGTGCCAGCAGTACAGGGAGGGCGAATGAAAAACTGTTTTTT. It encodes CASSTGRANEKLFF.